The 31 T cell receptor beta chains given below trace back to one sample, sequenced in a study of T-cell reconstitution after alpha-beta-depleted transplantation in children. Using unique molecular identifiers, the investigators prepared the TCRbeta library. TCRdb reprocessed the PCR reads with MiXCR, giving one entry per CDR3 protein. The top ten clones hold 5.5% of a sample with 200,000 to 250,000 distinct CDR3 sequences, about 7% of them seen once. The sample was PBMCs, taken before TCRalphabeta/CD19-depleted stem cell transplant. The receptors originated from a boy aged 2-15 years with acute lymphoblastic leukemia, due to receive a stem cell transplant.

This clonotype was counted many times. This CDR3 reads CASSLELNTEAFF. In nucleotides, the CDR3 is TGTGCCAGCAGCTTGGAGCTGAACACTGAAGCTTTCTTT. The V call is TRBV7-6, the J call TRBJ1-1; D uncertain. CDR3 length: 13 amino acids. Germline assignment: CDR1 SGHVS and CDR2 FNYEAQ. Trimming cost V 3 bases and J 0 bases, with 5 bases left between them.

Only a few counts were recorded for this clonotype. V is TRBV10-2 and J is TRBJ1-2; TRBD1 might be the D (6 bases). This CDR3 has 12 amino acids. CDR1 WSHSY and CDR2 SAAADI come from the germline V gene. Trimming shortened V by 5 bases and J by 8 bases, and 12 bases separated the two germline ends. In DNA, the CDR3 is TGCGCCAGCAGTCCTGGGGGGGCGGGCTACACCTTC. Translated: CASSPGGAGYTF.

This clonotype was detected ten times or more. This chain joins TRBV27 and TRBJ2-5, with 7 bases fitting TRBD2. V was pared by 5 bases and J by 4 bases, with 13 bases of the junction left unmatched. The CDR3 is 16 amino acids. Germline-derived CDR1 and CDR2 are MNHEY and SMNVEV (reference sequence). Here the CDR3 reads CASSPLIGRAGETQYF. The CDR3 nucleotides read TGTGCCAGCAGTCCCCTTATTGGGAGGGCCGGAGAGACCCAGTACTTC.

V and J are TRBV3-1 and TRBJ2-3, with D perhaps matching TRBD2 (6 bases). The V and J ends lost 3 bases and 0 bases respectively, with 13 bases between them. The CDR3 length is 16 residues. Per germline, CDR1 LGHDT and CDR2 YNNKEL (reference sequence). DNA of the CDR3: TGTGCCAGCAGCCACTGGAGGGACCGTAGCACAGATACGCAGTATTTT. This encodes CASSHWRDRSTDTQYF.

This chain links TRBV12-3 or TRBV12-4 with TRBJ2-1; 13 nucleotides agree with TRBD2. V gave up 8 bases and J gave up 6 bases; unmatched junction bases: 16. The CDR3 has 18 residues. In nucleotides, the CDR3 is TGTGCCAGCTGCCGGATTCAAACGGGACTAGCGGGAAGCAATGAGCAGTTCTTC. Translated, it gives CASCRIQTGLAGSNEQFF.

In this sample, this clonotype turned up many times. This rearrangement joins TRBV5-6 to TRBJ2-3; 8 positions match TRBD2. There are 13 residues in the CDR3. After removal of 0 bases from V and 12 bases from J, the junction contained 6 bases not matched to a gene. Germline V CDR1 and CDR2: SGHDT, YYEEEE. CDR3 nucleotide sequence: TGTGCCAGCAGCTTGGTCACCGGGACTAGTCAGTATTTT. This encodes CASSLVTGTSQYF.

The genes are TRBV4-1 and TRBJ2-3, with 10 bases matching TRBD1. The CDR3 length is 19 residues. Trimming at V came to 1 base and at J to 0 bases, leaving 10 bases not matched to a gene. The germline CDR1 and CDR2 sequences are MGHRA and YSYEKL. CDR3 sequence reads: CASSQAQGTGVSSTDTQYF. CDR3 DNA sequence: TGCGCCAGCAGCCAAGCCCAAGGGACAGGGGTTTCCAGCACAGATACGCAGTATTTT.

This clonotype was detected ten times or more. The chain couples TRBV20-1 to TRBJ2-7; 13 nucleotides match TRBD2. The CDR3 has 14 residues. J was trimmed by 5 bases and V by 7 bases; bases with no gene match: 8. CDR1 DFQATT and CDR2 SNEGSKA come from the germline V gene (reference sequence). This CDR3 reads CSGEGLAGYHEQYF. CDR3 DNA sequence: TGCAGTGGAGAGGGACTAGCGGGATACCACGAGCAGTACTTC.

This clonotype was counted many times. The CDR3, as DNA: TGTGCCAGCAGTCCTTTTTCGGCGGGAGGTTCTTACGAGCAGTACTTC. It is translated as CASSPFSAGGSYEQYF. V usage is TRBV7-9 and J usage is TRBJ2-7; 8 nucleotides agree with TRBD2. CDR1 SEHNR and CDR2 FQNEAQ come from the germline V gene (reference sequence). The CDR3 has 16 amino acids. The J segment lost 4 bases and the V segment lost 6 bases, leaving 14 bases of the junction unmatched.

In this sample, this clonotype turned up many times. At one of its ends the junction is not consistent with the germline gene, which may arise from a read error. The gene calls are TRBV5-6 and TRBJ1-6, with D possibly being TRBD1 (5 bases). The CDR3 spans 14 residues. Per the germline V gene, CDR1 is SGHDT and CDR2 is YYEEEE. CDR3 nucleotides: TGTGCCAGCAGCTTAGGGGTGGGAAATTTACCCCTCCACTTT. This sequence encodes CASSLGVGNLPLHF.

This clonotype was seen ten or more times. The CDR3 loop is CATSREPETEAFF. DNA for the CDR3: TGTGCCACCAGCAGAGAGCCCGAGACTGAAGCTTTCTTT. V usage is TRBV15 and J usage is TRBJ1-1; D remains ambiguous. Per germline, CDR1 LNHNV and CDR2 YYDKDF (reference sequence). Trimming took 0 bases from V and 5 from J, leaving 7 bases between them. This CDR3 contains 13 residues.

The chain employs TRBV3-1 and TRBJ2-1; 9 nucleotides line up with TRBD2. The ends lost 0 bases at V and 10 bases at J; junction bases unmatched: 7. CDR1 is LGHDT, CDR2 YNNKEL, per germline (reference sequence). CDR3 size: 15 residues. The CDR3 sequence: CASSQDPAGGPEQFF. CDR3 nucleotides: TGTGCCAGCAGCCAAGATCCAGCGGGGGGCCCCGAGCAGTTCTTC.

This clonotype showed up many times. The chain carries TRBV7-2 and TRBJ2-7, with 10 bases aligning to TRBD2. Germline lookup yields CDR1 SGHTA and CDR2 FQGNSA. The CDR3 has 16 amino acids. Trimming took 5 bases from V and 0 from J; bases not matched to a gene: 7. The CDR3 sequence is CASSRDSGGNSYEQYF. CDR3 DNA sequence: TGTGCCAGCAGCAGGGATAGCGGGGGGAACTCCTACGAGCAGTACTTC.

This clonotype was seen a handful of times. The gene calls are TRBV7-9 and TRBJ1-1; a weak D match, TRBD1 (6 bases). Germline V gene lookup returns CDR1 SEHNR and CDR2 FQNEAQ (reference sequence). The CDR3 runs to 17 residues. Trimming removed 1 base from V and 6 bases from J, with 21 bases in between. As DNA, the CDR3 is TGTGCCAGCAGCTTAGGCGGGGGGCTCCGAACCTACGCTGAAGCTTTCTTT. Translation: CASSLGGGLRTYAEAFF.

Ten or more counts support this clonotype. The J gene is TRBJ2-1, the V gene TRBV12-3 or TRBV12-4; 7 bases are shared with TRBD2. J was trimmed by 0 bases and V by 5 bases; bases with no gene match: 7. The CDR3 consists of 16 residues. The chain's CDR3 is CASSPSAGDSYNEQFF. In nucleotides, the CDR3 is TGTGCCAGCAGTCCCTCGGCGGGAGACTCCTACAATGAGCAGTTCTTC.

Many counts were recorded for this clonotype. V gene TRBV12-3 or TRBV12-4 combines with J gene TRBJ1-5; D remains unclear. The CDR3 totals 14 residues. Trimming cost V 8 bases and J 4 bases, with 15 bases left between them. The CDR3 region has the DNA TGTGCCAGCGCCGCAGAAAAACGGAATCAGCCCCAGCATTTT. Its protein is CASAAEKRNQPQHF.

The chain couples TRBV7-8 to TRBJ1-4; 7 bases match TRBD1. Per the germline V gene, CDR1 is SGHVS and CDR2 is FQNEAQ. V shed 2 bases and J 0 bases; nucleotides not matched to a gene: 9. The CDR3 totals 18 residues. The CDR3 DNA is TGTGCCAGCAGCTTACCGGCAGGGGGGCTTGCAACTAATGAAAAACTGTTTTTT. Translating gives CASSLPAGGLATNEKLFF. The whole variable domain, remainder taken from reference TRBV7-8 and TRBJ1-4, is GAGVSQSPRYKVAKRGQDVALRCDPISGHVSLFWYQQALGQGPEFLTYFQNEAQLDKSGLPSDRFFAERPEGSVSTLKIQRTQQEDSAVYLCASSLPAGGLATNEKLFFGSGTQLSVL.

This clonotype was seen ten or more times. The chain carries TRBV5-5 and TRBJ2-6; no reliable D call. From germline, CDR1 is SGHKS and CDR2 YYEKEE (reference sequence). V was clipped by 0 bases and J by 0 bases, with 4 bases between them. CDR3 length: 15 amino acids. The DNA of the CDR3 is TGTGCCAGCAGCTTGGAATTCTCTGGGGCCAACGTCCTGACTTTC. This sequence encodes CASSLEFSGANVLTF. The full variable domain, with the rest looked up from reference TRBV5-5 and TRBJ2-6, is DAGVTQSPTHLIKTRGQQVTLRCSPISGHKSVSWYQQVLGQGPQFIFQYYEKEERGRGNFPDRFSARQFPNYSSELNVNALLLGDSALYLCASSLEFSGANVLTFGAGSRLTVL.

Many counts were recorded for this clonotype. This rearrangement joins TRBV6-5 to TRBJ1-1, with a tentative D call TRBD1 (5 bases). CDR1 is MNHEY and CDR2 is SVGAGI in the germline V gene. This CDR3 is 16 amino acids long. Trimming shortened V by 6 bases and J by 3 bases, and 20 bases separated the two germline ends. CDR3: CASSYRSTALYTEAFF. Written as DNA, the CDR3 is TGTGCCAGCAGCTATAGATCGACAGCCCTTTACACTGAAGCTTTCTTT.

This clonotype showed up just a few times. The rearrangement uses TRBV11-2 and TRBJ2-7, with D possibly matching TRBD2 (5 bases). CDR1 is SGHAT and CDR2 is FQNNGV in the germline V gene. Trimming stripped 2 bases from V and 0 bases from J, with 11 bases between. The CDR3 length is 15 residues. CDR3: CASSLLSESSYEQYF. The DNA of the CDR3 is TGTGCCAGCAGCTTACTTAGCGAAAGCTCCTACGAGCAGTACTTC. The complete variable domain, with remaining parts taken from reference TRBV11-2 and TRBJ2-7, reads EAGVAQSPRYKIIEKRQSVAFWCNPISGHATLYWYQQILGQGPKLLIQFQNNGVVDDSQLPKDRFSAERLKGVDSTLKIQPAKLEDSAVYLCASSLLSESSYEQYFGPGTRLTVT.

Many counts were recorded for this clonotype. The genes are TRBV28 and TRBJ2-7; 9 positions agree with TRBD1. The CDR3 is 15 amino acids. Germline assignment: CDR1 MDHEN and CDR2 SYDVKM. J lost 3 bases, V lost 6 bases, and 9 bases had no gene match. The CDR3 spells CASSPPWDRVYEQYF. CDR3 coding DNA: TGTGCCAGCAGCCCTCCATGGGACAGGGTCTACGAGCAGTACTTC. The entire variable domain, with the rest obtained from reference TRBV28 and TRBJ2-7, is as follows: DVKVTQSSRYLVKRTGEKVFLECVQDMDHENMFWYRQDPGLGLRLIYFSYDVKMKEKGDIPEGYSVSREKKERFSLILESASTNQTSMYLCASSPPWDRVYEQYFGPGTRLTVT.

This clonotype was observed many times. The V call is TRBV28, the J call TRBJ2-3, with 10 bases fitting TRBD2. Germline V gene lookup returns CDR1 MDHEN and CDR2 SYDVKM. The CDR3 loop spans 16 amino acids. V was pared by 6 bases and J by 2 bases, with 8 bases of the junction left unmatched. CDR3 in amino acids: CASSPGSGGATDTQYF. As DNA, the CDR3 is TGTGCCAGCAGCCCGGGGAGCGGGGGGGCCACAGATACGCAGTATTTT.

This clonotype was picked up a small number of times. V usage is TRBV10-2 and J usage is TRBJ2-5, with a weak D call TRBD2 (6 bases). V lost 0 bases, J lost 0 bases, and 11 bases lay in between. Germline loops: CDR1 WSHSY, CDR2 SAAADI. The CDR3 consists of 16 residues. In DNA form, the CDR3 reads TGCGCCAGCAGTGAGTCGATTGCGGGATACCAAGAGACCCAGTACTTC. This translates into CASSESIAGYQETQYF.

Ten or more counts support this clonotype. The V call is TRBV5-1, the J call TRBJ2-7, with 7 bases aligning to TRBD1. Germline values: CDR1 SGHRS, CDR2 YFSETQ. With 5 bases clipped from V and 2 bases from J, the junction kept 10 bases outside the gene matches. CDR3 length: 15 residues. CDR3 in DNA: TGCGCCAGCAGACCCCAAACAGGGGCCCCCTACGAGCAGTACTTC. It codes for CASRPQTGAPYEQYF.

This clonotype was seen repeatedly, ten times or more. This chain uses TRBV11-2 with TRBJ2-5; D unresolved. CDR1 is SGHAT and CDR2 is FQNNGV in the germline V gene. V lost 2 bases and J lost 4, with 5 bases in between. The CDR3 has 12 residues. The CDR3 reads CASSLSRETQYF. In DNA form, the CDR3 reads TGTGCCAGCAGCTTATCGAGAGAGACCCAGTACTTC.

The rearrangement joins TRBV30 to TRBJ2-1; perhaps TRBD2 as D (5 bases). Trimming took off 2 bases at V and 7 bases at J, with 12 bases between the two ends. The length of the CDR3 is 13 residues. In germline, CDR1 is GTSNPN, CDR2 SVGIG (reference sequence). The CDR3 DNA follows: TGTGCCTGGAGTAAACTAGTACTGAATGAGCAGTTCTTC. This sequence encodes CAWSKLVLNEQFF.

This clonotype came up many times. The chain couples TRBV20-1 to TRBJ2-5; 7 bases match TRBD2. The junction had 16 bases not matched to a gene; V was cut back by 4 bases and J by 2 bases. CDR3 size: 17 residues. CDR1 and CDR2 (germline): DFQATT, SNEGSKA (reference sequence). The CDR3 coding sequence is TGCAGTGCTAAAGACTCGGCGGGAGTGCCCTTGCAAGAGACCCAGTACTTC. Encoded protein: CSAKDSAGVPLQETQYF.

The genes are TRBV5-1 and TRBJ1-1, with TRBD1 as a possible D gene (6 bases). Germline values: CDR1 SGHRS, CDR2 YFSETQ. The CDR3 sequence is 14 residues long. V lost 0 bases and J 5 bases, leaving 11 bases between the germline ends. Here the CDR3 DNA reads TGCGCCAGCAGCTTGGTTTGGGGGCGGACTGAAGCTTTCTTT. Its protein is CASSLVWGRTEAFF.

This clonotype was detected many times. The V call is TRBV20-1, the J call TRBJ2-5, with 8 positions matching TRBD2. CDR1 and CDR2 from the germline V gene are DFQATT and SNEGSKA (reference sequence). V shed 5 bases, J shed 4 bases, and the junction held 15 bases outside the gene matches. The CDR3 spans 16 residues. The CDR3 here is CSAPRLSGISGETQYF. In nucleotides, the CDR3 is TGCAGTGCTCCCCGTCTTAGCGGGATATCGGGAGAGACCCAGTACTTC.

A remark on this clonotype: A single base separates this from a much larger clone, so it may be a read error. The CDR3: CASSLSSGGAGTDTQYF. As DNA, the CDR3 is TGTGCCAGCAGCTTATCGTCTGGGGGCGCAGGCACAGATACGCAGTATTTT. V is TRBV7-9 and J is TRBJ2-3; weak D call: TRBD1 (6 bases). The CDR3 loop spans 17 amino acids. Germline CDR1 SEHNR, CDR2 FQNEAQ (reference sequence). The germline V and J ends were trimmed by 2 bases and 1 base, with 16 bases remaining between them.

Many counts were recorded for this clonotype. The J gene is TRBJ2-3, the V gene TRBV7-6; no clear D gene. Per germline, CDR1 SGHVS and CDR2 FNYEAQ. With 3 bases removed from V and 2 bases from J, the gap between germline ends came to 9 bases. CDR3 length: 14 residues. The DNA of the CDR3 is TGTGCCAGCAGCTTGGCAGGATACACAGATACGCAGTATTTT. Its translation: CASSLAGYTDTQYF.